The entry below describes one TCR beta chain. Its antigen is undetermined. This sample was taken from a study of T cell repertoires in cytomegalovirus infection. Study as a whole: Indications of both CMV infection and matching HLA type were provided by public TCR beta signatures.

Germline lookup yields CDR1 SGHTA and CDR2 FQGTGA. This CDR3 comprises 13 residues. V gave up 5 bases and J gave up 6 bases, with 14 bases separating them. TCRdb called the reads again in MiXCR, with one record for every CDR3 protein. This table has some 450,000 distinct CDR3 sequences, approximately 31% appearing once. Study findings and constraints: The ex vivo response was dominated by HLA-C-restricted CMV-specific TCR beta clonotypes.

Material: PBMCs. The origin of this receptor is a human donor in good health (CMV status not recorded). Some clones in this sample may be carry-over from other donors' samples. The chain has TRBV7-3 and TRBJ2-7; D possibly corresponds to TRBD2 (6 bases). As DNA, the CDR3 is TGTGCCAGCAGCACCTTCGGGGGTGGCGAGCAGTACTTC. Translated: CASSTFGGGEQYF.